Below, 10 T cell receptor beta chains from the same sample are listed, as sequenced in a study of OX40 agonist ivuxolimab in advanced cancers. TCRdb's copy holds only in-frame clones and misses some; the assay was immunoSEQ multiplex PCR. The table shows some 50,000 clones, with about 83% occurring only once. Sequenced material: CD4+ or CD8+ T cells sorted from blood, taken in a trial of the OX40 agonist ivuxolimab. Source of these receptors: an adult with an advanced solid tumor such as melanoma, head and neck, liver or kidney cancer.

The chain joins TRBV11-3 to TRBJ2-1; 7 nucleotides line up with TRBD1. The CDR3 runs 16 residues. V shed 1 base, J shed 4 bases, and the junction held 7 bases outside the gene matches. Germline lookup yields CDR1 SGHNT and CDR2 YENEEA. CDR3 region: CASSLGGQNYYNEQFF. CDR3 nucleotides: TGTGCCAGCAGCTTAGGGGGACAGAATTATTACAATGAGCAGTTCTTC.

The rearrangement joins TRBV19 to TRBJ2-7; 8 nucleotides agree with TRBD2. Germline V gene data show CDR1 as LNHDA and CDR2 as SQIVND (reference sequence). The V gene end was trimmed by 5 bases and the J gene end by 8 bases; junction bases not matched to a gene: 8. The CDR3 has 13 amino acids. The CDR3 sequence: CASSPGTSFKQYF. The CDR3 coding sequence is TGTGCCAGTAGTCCCGGGACTAGTTTCAAGCAGTACTTC.

This clone was seen only once. This chain uses TRBV7-8 with TRBJ2-5, with TRBD2 matching over 9 bases. V lost 11 bases, J lost 5 bases, and 18 bases stayed unmatched. The CDR3 length is 16 residues. The germline V gene encodes CDR1 SGHVS and CDR2 FQNEAQ. CDR3 amino acids: CASGALRLAGLETQYF. CDR3 coding DNA: TGTGCCTCCGGTGCGTTGCGGCTAGCGGGATTGGAGACCCAGTACTTC. The variable domain in full, with the rest retrieved from reference TRBV7-8 and TRBJ2-5, is GAGVSQSPRYKVAKRGQDVALRCDPISGHVSLFWYQQALGQGPEFLTYFQNEAQLDKSGLPSDRFFAERPEGSVSTLKIQRTQQEDSAVYLCASGALRLAGLETQYFGPGTRLLVL.

The chain combines TRBV30 with TRBJ2-1; D unclear. The CDR3 covers 13 residues. V was pared by 2 bases and J by 8 bases, with 13 bases between. Germline values: CDR1 GTSNPN, CDR2 SVGIG (reference sequence). CDR3 sequence: CAWSLVAKYEQFF. The CDR3 DNA is TGTGCCTGGAGTCTGGTGGCCAAGTATGAGCAGTTCTTC. Combining the CDR3 with reference TRBV30 and TRBJ2-1 gives the whole variable domain SQTIHQWPATLVQPVGSPLSLECTVEGTSNPNLYWYRQAAGRGLQLLFYSVGIGQISSEVPQNLSASRPQDRQFILSSKKLLLSDSGFYLCAWSLVAKYEQFFGPGTRLTVL.

The chain uses TRBV23-1 and TRBJ2-2; D unclear. TRBV23-1 qualifies as an ORF whose function is uncertain. The CDR3 runs to 19 residues. V was pared by 0 bases and J by 0 bases, with 17 bases between. The CDR3, as DNA: TGCGCCAGCAGTCAATCGGTCTATGGCTGCTGCCCGAACACCGGGGAGCTGTTTTTT. Its translation: CASSQSVYGCCPNTGELFF.

The chain links TRBV11-2 to TRBJ1-4, with a tentative D call TRBD1 (5 bases). Germline V lookup: CDR1 SGHAT, CDR2 FQNNGV. With 2 bases removed from V and 10 bases from J, the gap between germline ends came to 14 bases. CDR3 length: 14 amino acids. CDR3 sequence: CASSLRTDGGKLFF. CDR3 in DNA: TGTGCCAGCAGCTTAAGGACGGACGGGGGAAAACTGTTTTTT.

This clone was detected only a few times. The V gene is TRBV5-4, the J gene TRBJ1-1, with TRBD1 matching 11 bases. Losses at the gene ends were 0 bases for V and 7 bases for J; bases not matched to a gene: 5. The CDR3 length is 15 residues. From germline, CDR1 is SGHNT and CDR2 YYREEE (reference sequence). CDR3 DNA: TGTGCCAGCAGCTTGGGCGGACAGGGGGCTAGTGAAGCTTTCTTT. This gives the protein CASSLGGQGASEAFF.

This chain connects TRBV9 to TRBJ2-7; possibly TRBD1 for D (6 bases). The germline gives CDR1 SGDLS, CDR2 YYNGEE. CDR3 length: 14 residues. V was cut by 3 bases and J by 5 bases, with 15 bases left in between. The CDR3 DNA sequence: TGTGCCAGCAGCGAAAGCTTACAGGGAAACGAGCAGTACTTC. Protein sequence: CASSESLQGNEQYF.

This chain connects TRBV29-1 to TRBJ1-2; TRBD1 might be the D (5 bases). Germline lookup yields CDR1 SQVTM and CDR2 ANQGSEA. The CDR3 has 14 amino acids. Trimming shortened V by 3 bases and J by 4 bases, and 15 bases separated the two germline ends. CDR3 protein: CSVDLAGRSYGYTF. The CDR3 nucleotides read TGCAGCGTTGATTTGGCAGGGAGGAGCTATGGCTACACCTTC.

This chain connects TRBV6-1 to TRBJ2-5; 9 nucleotides match TRBD1. CDR1 is MNHNS and CDR2 is SASEGT in the germline V gene. The CDR3 has 13 residues. The V segment lost 4 bases and the J segment 7 bases; nucleotides outside the gene matches: 4. The CDR3 DNA reads as TGTGCCAGCAGTGGGGACAGGGTTGGGACCCAGTACTTC. This codes for CASSGDRVGTQYF.